These 20 T cell receptor beta chains originate from one sample sequenced in a study of response to subunit inactivated influenza vaccine listed by TCRdb under 2018. Libraries came from RT-PCR. The run used an Illumina HiSeq 2500. TCRdb passed the public sequencing reads through fastp at Q25 and MiXCR, retaining productive beta sequences. Rows are unified per CDR3 protein, each entry keeping the most common DNA and genes. The sample table contains about 540,000 distinct CDR3 sequences; only one count was recorded for under 25% of them. The top ten clonotypes cover approximately 2.9% of the sample. A further study also used this sample, focusing on T cells expressing NK-cell markers. In that second paper, the authors write: 5'RACE template switching, by which a universal primer site and unique molecular identifiers were added, was used to make TCR beta cDNA libraries.

Sequencing was performed on CD4+ T cells sorted from PBMCs, taken 12 days after vaccination. All receptors derive from a man in his fifties who received an inactivated influenza vaccine. Donor details come from another sample of the same person, matched by shared clones.

This clonotype was picked up a small number of times. The J gene is TRBJ2-3, the V gene TRBV11-1; 9 positions agree with TRBD2. V shed 4 bases and J 1 base; nucleotides not matched to a gene: 15. Germline lookup yields CDR1 SGHAT and CDR2 FQDESV (reference sequence). The CDR3 has 19 residues. DNA of the CDR3: TGTGCCAGCAGCTCCCTAGGGGCCTTAGCGGGAGTGGGCACAGATACGCAGTATTTT. This gives the protein CASSSLGALAGVGTDTQYF.

This clonotype occurred a few times. The chain joins TRBV20-1 to TRBJ2-2; the D gene is possibly TRBD2 (5 bases). The V and J ends lost 0 bases and 7 bases respectively, with 12 bases between them. The CDR3 is made up of 14 amino acids. The germline V gene encodes CDR1 DFQATT and CDR2 SNEGSKA (reference sequence). CDR3 in amino acids: CSARDPRAGGELFF. The DNA of the CDR3 is TGCAGTGCTAGAGACCCGAGGGCTGGCGGGGAGCTGTTTTTT.

This clonotype came up a few times. CDR3 residues: CASSPQGALTRTQYF. CDR3 DNA: TGTGCCAGCAGCCCGCAGGGGGCTCTAACGCGTACGCAGTATTTT. This chain uses TRBV7-2 with TRBJ2-3, with 8 bases fitting TRBD1. Trimming removed 5 bases from V and 8 bases from J; junction bases left unmatched: 12. CDR1 and CDR2 (germline): SGHTA, FQGNSA. The CDR3 extends over 15 amino acids.

The V gene is TRBV11-2, the J gene TRBJ2-3, with D maybe TRBD2 (5 bases). Trimming removed 5 bases at V and 3 bases at J, with 15 bases between. The CDR3 spans 15 residues. The germline gives CDR1 SGHAT, CDR2 FQNNGV. The CDR3 DNA sequence: TGTGCCAGCAGCCTAGTGGCCGAGCGGACAGATACGCAGTATTTT. Its protein product is CASSLVAERTDTQYF. Full variable domain (remainder filled in from reference TRBV11-2 and TRBJ2-3): EAGVAQSPRYKIIEKRQSVAFWCNPISGHATLYWYQQILGQGPKLLIQFQNNGVVDDSQLPKDRFSAERLKGVDSTLKIQPAKLEDSAVYLCASSLVAERTDTQYFGPGTRLTVL.

A few counts support this clonotype. The CDR3 region has the DNA TGTGCCAGCAGCTTAGCGGCAGGGGGGAACACTGAAGCTTTCTTT. Translated: CASSLAAGGNTEAFF. This chain uses TRBV7-2 with TRBJ1-1; the match to TRBD1 covers 7 bases. V lost 0 bases to trimming and J lost 1 base; unmatched junction nucleotides: 2. Germline V gene lookup returns CDR1 SGHTA and CDR2 FQGNSA. This CDR3 spans 15 amino acids. The full variable domain, completed using reference TRBV7-2 and TRBJ1-1, is GAGVSQSPSNKVTEKGKDVELRCDPISGHTALYWYRQSLGQGLEFLIYFQGNSAPDKSGLPSDRFSAERTGGSVSTLTIQRTQQEDSAVYLCASSLAAGGNTEAFFGQGTRLTVV.

This clonotype has a handful of counts. J is TRBJ1-2 and V is TRBV9, with D perhaps matching TRBD1 (5 bases). This CDR3 has 16 residues. Per the germline V gene, CDR1 is SGDLS and CDR2 is YYNGEE. V lost 0 bases and J lost 2, with 14 bases in between. CDR3 region: CASSVGNPGRNYGYTF. Written as DNA, the CDR3 is TGTGCCAGCAGCGTAGGTAATCCGGGACGGAACTATGGCTACACCTTC.

The rearrangement links TRBV7-2 to TRBJ1-1; a weak D match, TRBD1 (5 bases). This CDR3 spans 16 amino acids. Trimming took 0 bases from V and 0 from J, leaving 11 bases between them. Germline CDR1 SGHTA, CDR2 FQGNSA. The CDR3 DNA follows: TGTGCCAGCAGCTTAGCGGGGGTTGGTATGAACACTGAAGCTTTCTTT. This translates into CASSLAGVGMNTEAFF.

The V call is TRBV4-1, the J call TRBJ2-2; 8 nucleotides match TRBD2. The junction had 8 bases not matched to a gene; V was cut back by 0 bases and J by 5 bases. The CDR3 has 17 residues. Per germline, CDR1 MGHRA and CDR2 YSYEKL. Written as DNA, the CDR3 is TGCGCCAGCAGCCAAGATAGACAGCGGGGGCAGACCGGGGAGCTGTTTTTT. Amino acid sequence: CASSQDRQRGQTGELFF.

CDR3 loop: CATSSRTGSGYTF. In DNA, the CDR3 is TGTGCCACCAGCTCCCGGACAGGATCGGGCTACACCTTC. The chain has TRBV15 and TRBJ1-2; 7 positions match TRBD1. Trimming at V came to 5 bases and at J to 8 bases, leaving 8 bases not matched to a gene. CDR1 and CDR2 (germline): LNHNV, YYDKDF (reference sequence). The CDR3 loop spans 13 amino acids.

This clonotype was detected ten times or more. The rearrangement joins TRBV9 to TRBJ2-2; the D call may be TRBD1 or TRBD2 (6 bases each). This CDR3 comprises 14 residues. V was clipped by 5 bases and J by 2 bases, with 10 bases between them. Per the germline V gene, CDR1 is SGDLS and CDR2 is YYNGEE. This CDR3 is CASRGAGNTGELFF. CDR3 sequence (DNA): TGTGCCAGCAGGGGGGCGGGAAACACCGGGGAGCTGTTTTTT.

The chain employs TRBV20-1 and TRBJ2-3; a possible D gene is TRBD2 (6 bases). Germline-derived CDR1 and CDR2 are DFQATT and SNEGSKA (reference sequence). The V end lost 1 base, the J end lost 10 bases, and 12 bases lay between the germline ends. The CDR3 covers 12 residues. The CDR3 protein is CSARVSGDSQYF. CDR3 nucleotides: TGCAGTGCTAGAGTATCGGGGGACTCGCAGTATTTT.

This clonotype has a handful of counts. The chain uses TRBV12-3 or TRBV12-4 and TRBJ2-2, with D uncertain. The ends were cut back, 2 bases at V and 6 bases at J, with 7 bases in the middle. The CDR3 runs 13 residues. The DNA for the CDR3 is TGTGCCAGCAGTTTATCAGCTGCCGGGGAGCTGTTTTTT. This translates into CASSLSAAGELFF.

This clonotype was seen a few times. CDR3 protein: CATSEGSGELFF. The CDR3 region has the DNA TGTGCCACCAGTGAGGGGTCCGGGGAGCTGTTTTTT. V and J are TRBV24-1 and TRBJ2-2; no clear D. The V end lost 4 bases, the J end lost 6 bases, and 5 bases lay between the germline ends. The CDR3 has 12 amino acids. The germline V gene has CDR1 KGHDR and CDR2 SFDVKD.

This clonotype was picked up a small number of times. The chain recombines TRBV7-9 with TRBJ2-3; D is uncertain. Per germline, CDR1 SEHNR and CDR2 FQNEAQ (reference sequence). Deletions cut 1 base from V and 1 base from J, with 9 bases between. The CDR3 extends over 15 amino acids. The CDR3 DNA reads as TGTGCCAGCAGCTTAGGACCGACCGGCACAGATACGCAGTATTTT. Amino acids: CASSLGPTGTDTQYF.

This clonotype showed up many times. This rearrangement joins TRBV5-6 to TRBJ2-5; D not resolved. Germline V gene lookup returns CDR1 SGHDT and CDR2 YYEEEE. CDR3 length: 13 amino acids. Trimming took 2 bases from V and 2 from J, leaving 7 bases between them. The CDR3 here is CASSLILQETQYF. In DNA form, the CDR3 reads TGTGCCAGCAGCTTAATCCTACAAGAGACCCAGTACTTC.

This rearrangement joins TRBV29-1 to TRBJ1-4, with 7 bases aligning to TRBD1. Losses at the gene ends were 7 bases for V and 3 bases for J; bases not matched to a gene: 11. Germline CDR1 SQVTM, CDR2 ANQGSEA. The CDR3 contains 15 residues. CDR3 loop: CSAAGQGVANEKLFF. Here the CDR3 DNA reads TGCAGCGCCGCGGGTCAGGGGGTCGCTAATGAAAAACTGTTTTTT.

This chain joins TRBV12-3 or TRBV12-4 and TRBJ2-5; no definite D call. V lost 2 bases and J lost 1, with 8 bases in between. The CDR3 extends over 14 amino acids. In DNA form, the CDR3 reads TGTGCCAGCAGTTTATTTGGGGTCCAAGAGACCCAGTACTTC. Protein sequence: CASSLFGVQETQYF.

This clonotype was seen a handful of times. V usage is TRBV12-3 or TRBV12-4 and J usage is TRBJ1-2, with a weak D call TRBD1 (6 bases). V dropped 6 bases and J dropped 8 bases, with 19 bases sitting between them. This CDR3 has 14 residues. CDR3: CASSPQQGSGGYTF. The CDR3 DNA reads TGTGCCAGCAGCCCGCAACAGGGATCCGGCGGCTACACCTTC.

The rearrangement joins TRBV12-3 or TRBV12-4 to TRBJ2-1; D is possibly TRBD2 (6 bases). V lost 1 base and J 2 bases, leaving 12 bases between the germline ends. The CDR3 is 16 amino acids. The CDR3 coding sequence is TGTGCCAGCAGTTTAGAGGCGAGCGGGCCCTACAATGAGCAGTTCTTC. It translates to CASSLEASGPYNEQFF.

This clonotype has a handful of counts. V usage is TRBV3-1 and J usage is TRBJ1-5, with no clear D. In germline, CDR1 is LGHDT, CDR2 YNNKEL (reference sequence). The V end lost 0 bases, the J end lost 0 bases, and 6 bases lay between the germline ends. This CDR3 region has 15 residues. DNA for the CDR3: TGTGCCAGCAGCCAAGATCCTGGTAGCAATCAGCCCCAGCATTTT. Translation gives CASSQDPGSNQPQHF.